Listed below are T cell receptor beta chains from one sample, sequenced in a study of monozygotic twins with cystic fibrosis. Profiled with immunoSEQ multiplex PCR; TCRdb holds only in-frame clones, not every one. This table holds about 20,000 clones, about 96% found once. Input material: blood. Receptors were obtained from a girl aged 2 to 10 with cystic fibrosis. CDR3s include the opening cysteine and the closing phenylalanine or tryptophan. The D gene is left open where the match is weak.

j_gene: TRBJ2-2; d_gene: .; v_gene: TRBV15; CDR3aa: CATSREAPKPGELFF; CDR3nt: TGTGCCACCAGCAGAGAAGCCCCGAAGCCCGGGGAGCTGTTTTTT
j_gene: TRBJ2-5; d_gene: TRBD2; v_gene: TRBV6-5; CDR3aa: CASSYPTSGEETQYF; CDR3nt: TGTGCCAGCAGTTACCCGACTAGCGGGGAAGAGACCCAGTACTTC
j_gene: TRBJ2-1; d_gene: TRBD2; v_gene: TRBV27; CDR3aa: CASSISGGSNNEQFF; CDR3nt: TGTGCCAGCAGTATCAGCGGGGGCTCGAACAATGAGCAGTTCTTC
j_gene: TRBJ1-5; d_gene: .; v_gene: TRBV5-6; CDR3aa: CASSFSNQPQHF; CDR3nt: TGTGCCAGCAGCTTCAGCAATCAGCCCCAGCATTTT
j_gene: TRBJ2-1; d_gene: .; v_gene: TRBV7-9; CDR3aa: CASSLLGGGQYNEQFF; CDR3nt: TGTGCCAGCAGCCTCCTTGGGGGGGGCCAGTACAATGAGCAGTTCTTC
j_gene: TRBJ1-2; d_gene: .; v_gene: TRBV13; CDR3aa: CASSRVTYGYTF; CDR3nt: TGTGCCAGCAGTCGGGTTACCTATGGCTACACCTTC
j_gene: TRBJ1-3; d_gene: .; v_gene: TRBV7-2; CDR3aa: CASSLAATSGNTIYF; CDR3nt: TGTGCCAGCAGCTTAGCGGCCACTTCTGGAAACACCATATATTTT
j_gene: TRBJ2-7; d_gene: .; v_gene: TRBV15; CDR3aa: CATSSTGTPTYEQYF; CDR3nt: TGTGCCACCAGCTCCACCGGGACACCCACCTACGAGCAGTACTTC
j_gene: TRBJ2-1; d_gene: .; v_gene: TRBV5-4; CDR3aa: CASSSAGSSYNEQFF; CDR3nt: TGTGCCAGCAGCTCTGCGGGGAGCTCCTACAATGAGCAGTTCTTC
j_gene: TRBJ2-7; d_gene: TRBD2; v_gene: TRBV7-8; CDR3aa: CASSLLGGTLSYEQYF; CDR3nt: TGTGCCAGCAGCTTATTGGGGGGGACCCTCTCCTACGAGCAGTACTTC
j_gene: TRBJ2-5; d_gene: .; v_gene: TRBV5-4; CDR3aa: CASSPENRGETQYF; CDR3nt: TGTGCCAGCAGCCCGGAGAATCGCGGGGAGACCCAGTACTTC
j_gene: TRBJ2-5; d_gene: .; v_gene: TRBV11-2; CDR3aa: CASSLGFSPLAQWHF; CDR3nt: TGTGCCAGCAGCTTAGGATTCAGTCCCCTAGCCCAATGGCACTTC
j_gene: TRBJ2-1; d_gene: TRBD2; v_gene: TRBV4-1; CDR3aa: CASSQDQGGGYNEQFF; CDR3nt: TGCGCCAGCAGCCAAGATCAGGGCGGGGGTTACAATGAGCAGTTCTTC
j_gene: TRBJ1-1; d_gene: TRBD1; v_gene: TRBV11-3; CDR3aa: CASSTRTGLMNTEAFF; CDR3nt: TGTGCCAGCAGCACCCGGACAGGGCTGATGAACACTGAAGCTTTCTTT
j_gene: TRBJ1-2; d_gene: .; v_gene: TRBV7-9; CDR3aa: CASTLGGTNPYGYTF; CDR3nt: TGTGCCAGCACCTTAGGCGGGACCAATCCCTATGGCTACACCTTC
j_gene: TRBJ2-3; d_gene: .; v_gene: TRBV15; CDR3aa: CATSPGSSTDTQYF; CDR3nt: TGTGCCACCAGTCCGGGCTCGAGCACAGATACGCAGTATTTT
j_gene: TRBJ2-7; d_gene: .; v_gene: TRBV27; CDR3aa: CASRRALWVNEQYF; CDR3nt: TGTGCCAGCAGGAGGGCTCTCTGGGTGAACGAGCAGTACTTC
j_gene: TRBJ2-5; d_gene: .; v_gene: TRBV7-2; CDR3aa: CASTTGDGETQYF; CDR3nt: TGTGCCAGCACCACCGGGGATGGAGAGACCCAGTACTTC
j_gene: TRBJ1-5; d_gene: .; v_gene: TRBV19; CDR3aa: CASSIEGDQPQHF; CDR3nt: TGTGCCAGTAGTATTGAAGGAGATCAGCCCCAGCATTTT